This entry lists 15 T cell receptor beta chains sequenced from one sample in a study of cytomegalovirus exposure and HLA in healthy donors (dated by TCRdb to about 2017). Library preparation was by the immunoSEQ multiplex PCR assay. For the multiplex PCR, a mixture combining 60 forward primers for TCR Vbeta segments and 13 reverse primers for TCR Jbeta segments was used. What TCRdb holds here is the immuneACCESS table cut down to in-frame rearrangements. Part of the clones is not present; checked against another copy, under half of the missing clones reflect an unresolved V gene, and the others are unexplained. The sample records under 250,000 clones, about three quarters of which are singletons. The ten largest clones represent less than 2% of the sample. Sample: PBMCs. The receptors come from a male donor in good health and CMV-seronegative.

This chain joins TRBV6-6 and TRBJ1-4, with TRBD1 matching 9 bases. Germline lookup yields CDR1 MNHNY and CDR2 SVGAGI (reference sequence). This CDR3 is built from 15 residues. Trimming took 2 bases from V and 7 from J; bases not matched to a gene: 5. The CDR3 protein is CASSYGQGLREKLFF. CDR3 nucleotides: TGTGCCAGCAGTTACGGACAGGGGCTTCGTGAAAAACTGTTTTTT.

The rearrangement links TRBV28 to TRBJ1-1; D is perhaps TRBD1 (5 bases). Trimming took 6 bases from V and 1 from J, leaving 15 bases between them. Per the germline V gene, CDR1 is MDHEN and CDR2 is SYDVKM. The length of the CDR3 is 15 residues. CDR3 sequence (DNA): TGTGCCAGCAGCTATCAGGGTTCCCCGAACACTGAAGCTTTCTTT. Residues: CASSYQGSPNTEAFF.

The chain links TRBV7-3 to TRBJ2-1; D possibly corresponds to TRBD1 (6 bases). V lost 0 bases and J lost 6, with 12 bases in between. Germline V gene lookup returns CDR1 SGHTA and CDR2 FQGTGA. The CDR3 loop spans 15 amino acids. The CDR3 DNA reads as TGTGCCAGCAGCTTAACAGGGGGATCTGTCAATGAGCAGTTCTTC. This codes for CASSLTGGSVNEQFF.

This chain connects TRBV18 to TRBJ2-1, with 8 bases that match TRBD2. The CDR3 covers 14 residues. Germline CDR1 reads KGHSH; CDR2 reads LQKENI. The ends lost 5 bases at V and 9 bases at J; junction bases unmatched: 9. The CDR3 DNA sequence: TGTGCCAGCTCAATAATACGGGAGGGCCGTGAGCAGTTCTTC. Encoded protein: CASSIIREGREQFF.

The V and J genes are TRBV28 and TRBJ1-1; the D is unclear. The CDR3 has 16 residues. V gave up 1 base and J gave up 1 base, with 13 bases separating them. Germline CDR1 reads MDHEN; CDR2 reads SYDVKM. CDR3 in DNA: TGTGCCAGCAGTTTATCCGGTTTAAAACGGAACACTGAAGCTTTCTTT. Translation: CASSLSGLKRNTEAFF.

This chain links TRBV13 with TRBJ1-2, with D perhaps TRBD1 (6 bases). V gave up 6 bases and J gave up 2 bases, with 16 bases separating them. This CDR3 spans 15 amino acids. Germline V gives CDR1 PRHDT, CDR2 FYEKMQ (reference sequence). CDR3 bases: TGTGCCAGCAGGCATACCGGGACAACCAACTATGGCTACACCTTC. Amino acids: CASRHTGTTNYGYTF.

The gene calls are TRBV11-1 and TRBJ2-7; D gene uncertain. CDR3 length: 14 amino acids. The V gene's germline CDR1 is SGHAT and CDR2 FQDESV (reference sequence). V was pared by 1 base and J by 3 bases, with 10 bases between. This CDR3 reads CASSLGLQSYEQYF. CDR3 sequence (DNA): TGTGCCAGCAGCTTAGGGCTACAGAGCTACGAGCAGTACTTC.

The sample holds one count of this clone. V usage is TRBV19 and J usage is TRBJ1-2, with 8 positions matching TRBD1. Germline-derived CDR1 and CDR2 are LNHDA and SQIVND (reference sequence). V lost 5 bases and J lost 7; bases outside the gene matches: 15. The CDR3 is 16 amino acids. The CDR3 loop is CASSLPQDRALVGYTF. CDR3 bases: TGTGCCAGTAGTCTACCCCAGGACAGGGCATTGGTTGGCTACACCTTC. The whole variable domain, filled in from reference TRBV19 and TRBJ1-2, reads DGGITQSPKYLFRKEGQNVTLSCEQNLNHDAMYWYRQDPGQGLRLIYYSQIVNDFQKGDIAEGYSVSREKKESFPLTVTSAQKNPTAFYLCASSLPQDRALVGYTFGSGTRLTVV.

The J gene is TRBJ1-3, the V gene TRBV14; D gene ambiguous. The V gene lost 3 bases and the J gene lost 9 bases, with 12 bases spanning the gap. Looked up from germline, CDR1 is SGHDN and CDR2 is FVKESK. The CDR3 runs 13 residues. The CDR3 DNA sequence: TGTGCCAGCAGCCAGAACCCCGCGGCCACCATATATTTT. It is translated as CASSQNPAATIYF.

There are a few counts of this clone. The CDR3 nucleotides read TGTGCCAGCTCACTGCCGCGGGGGCTTAGTTCCTACGAGCAGTACTTC. This encodes CASSLPRGLSSYEQYF. This rearrangement joins TRBV18 to TRBJ2-7, with D tentatively TRBD2 (7 bases). The CDR3 totals 16 residues. Trimming cost V 4 bases and J 1 base, with 17 bases left between them. The V gene's germline CDR1 is KGHSH and CDR2 LQKENI.

The chain uses TRBV7-2 and TRBJ2-7; TRBD2 might be the D (6 bases). Germline CDR1 and CDR2: SGHTA and FQGNSA. This CDR3 spans 15 amino acids. V was shortened by 6 bases and J by 2 bases, with 17 bases between the two germline ends. CDR3 sequence (DNA): TGTGCCAGCAGTTCGACCGGGACTGTGACCTACGAGCAGTACTTC. Its protein product is CASSSTGTVTYEQYF.

The genes are TRBV5-1 and TRBJ2-7; TRBD1 might be the D (5 bases). There are 14 residues in the CDR3. V was pared by 0 bases and J by 5 bases, with 12 bases between. Per germline, CDR1 SGHRS and CDR2 YFSETQ. CDR3 coding DNA: TGCGCCAGCAGCTTGGGGGGCCCTATGCACGAGCAGTACTTC. Protein: CASSLGGPMHEQYF.

V is TRBV15 and J is TRBJ2-1, with D possibly TRBD2 on 6 matching bases. V lost 6 bases to trimming and J lost 6 bases, with 12 bases between them. This CDR3 spans 13 amino acids. CDR1 and CDR2 (germline): LNHNV, YYDKDF (reference sequence). The CDR3 reads CATRRREINEQFF. In nucleotides, the CDR3 is TGTGCCACCAGGCGCCGGGAGATCAATGAGCAGTTCTTC.

The genes are TRBV10-3 and TRBJ2-7; possible D gene TRBD1, 5 bases. Per the germline V gene, CDR1 is ENHRY and CDR2 is SYGVKD. V was clipped by 5 bases and J by 3 bases, with 20 bases between them. This CDR3 has 16 amino acids. The CDR3, as DNA: TGTGCCATCAGTTGGGCCAGGGCCCCACTAAACTACGAGCAGTACTTC. Its translation is CAISWARAPLNYEQYF.

This clone was picked up one time. The gene calls are TRBV5-4 and TRBJ2-7; D is unresolved. Trimming removed 0 bases at V and 5 bases at J, with 9 bases between. CDR3 size: 13 residues. Germline values: CDR1 SGHNT, CDR2 YYREEE (reference sequence). CDR3 nucleotide sequence: TGTGCCAGCAGCTTGGTCCCCGACAACGAGCAGTACTTC. It encodes CASSLVPDNEQYF.